A single sample is the source of the 2 T cell receptor beta chains below, sequenced in a study of blood T cell repertoires in COVID-19. Libraries were prepared by immunoSEQ multiplex PCR; TCRdb keeps only in-frame clonotypes and omits some of them. The table shows around 170,000 clones, with 70% to 90% occurring only once. The specimen was peripheral blood. Receptors originate from a man aged 50-60 years with active or convalescent COVID-19.

This clone was recorded once. The rearrangement links TRBV6-6 to TRBJ1-2; 8 bases are shared with TRBD1. This CDR3 has 14 residues. V shed 2 bases and J 5 bases; nucleotides not matched to a gene: 4. Germline V CDR1 and CDR2: MNHNY, SVGAGI (reference sequence). The CDR3 loop reads CASSYDGQGYGYTF. CDR3 bases: TGTGCCAGCAGTTACGACGGACAGGGATATGGCTACACCTTC.

This clone came up once. Other DNA sequences within the sample encode an identical CDR3. The gene calls are TRBV4-3 and TRBJ2-7; TRBD1 matches at 9 bases. Germline values: CDR1 LGHNA, CDR2 YSLEER. The CDR3 consists of 14 residues. The junction had 0 bases not matched to a gene; V was cut back by 1 base and J by 2 bases. The DNA of the CDR3 is TGCGCCAGCAGCCAAGGACAGGGGGCCTACGAGCAGTACTTC. Translated, it gives CASSQGQGAYEQYF.